This is a list of T cell receptor beta chains from one sample in a study of CD8 T cells in ankylosing spondylitis. One entry per CDR3 protein, called by TCRdb with MiXCR from the 5' RACE reads. This sample has some 800,000 distinct CDR3 sequences, with 10% to 15% found just once. What was sequenced was blood, either unsorted or a sorted T cell fraction (not recorded which). The receptor set was obtained from a male donor with ankylosing spondylitis. Both conserved end residues are part of each CDR3. A D gene is named only where the DNA matches it firmly. Not every row has a clone size; where given, it reads once, few, many or a size class.

cdr3_aa: CASSRTGVNSPLHF
cdr3_nt: TGTGCCAGCAGCCGGACCGGGGTAAATTCACCCCTCCACTTT
v_call: TRBV5-5
j_call: TRBJ1-6
d_call: NA
clone_size: few

cdr3_aa: CSASGPRNIQYF
cdr3_nt: TGCAGTGCTAGCGGTCCCAGAAACATTCAGTACTTC
v_call: TRBV20-1
j_call: TRBJ2-4
d_call: NA
clone_size: NA

cdr3_aa: CASSFEDRGRSPLHF
cdr3_nt: TGTGCCAGCAGTTTTGAGGACAGGGGGCGTTCACCCCTCCACTTT
v_call: TRBV6-5
j_call: TRBJ1-6
d_call: TRBD1
clone_size: many

cdr3_aa: CSARRGRRGMNTEAFF
cdr3_nt: TGCAGTGCTCGAAGGGGCCGAAGGGGTATGAACACTGAAGCTTTCTTT
v_call: TRBV20-1
j_call: TRBJ1-1
d_call: NA
clone_size: NA

cdr3_aa: CASSGPGGANEKLFF
cdr3_nt: TGTGCCAGCAGTGGACCAGGGGGAGCTAATGAAAAACTGTTTTTT
v_call: TRBV2
j_call: TRBJ1-4
d_call: TRBD1
clone_size: NA

cdr3_aa: CSASRAGAAKETQYF
cdr3_nt: TGCAGTGCTAGTCGAGCGGGGGCAGCGAAAGAGACCCAGTACTTC
v_call: TRBV20-1
j_call: TRBJ2-5
d_call: TRBD2
clone_size: NA

cdr3_aa: CASSPGTGSYGYYTEAFF
cdr3_nt: TGTGCCAGCAGCCCCGGGACAGGGTCGTACGGGTATTACACTGAAGCTTTCTTT
v_call: TRBV12-3/TRBV12-4
j_call: TRBJ1-1
d_call: TRBD1
clone_size: few

cdr3_aa: CSALPKGVWGEKLFF
cdr3_nt: TGCAGTGCTCTCCCGAAGGGGGTTTGGGGTGAAAAACTGTTTTTT
v_call: TRBV20-1
j_call: TRBJ1-4
d_call: NA
clone_size: NA

cdr3_aa: CATRSGANTEAFF
cdr3_nt: TGTGCCACCAGGTCAGGGGCGAACACTGAAGCTTTCTTT
v_call: TRBV15
j_call: TRBJ1-1
d_call: NA
clone_size: many

cdr3_aa: CASHPARFNEQFF
cdr3_nt: TGTGCCAGCCATCCAGCCAGGTTCAATGAGCAGTTCTTC
v_call: TRBV6-1
j_call: TRBJ2-1
d_call: NA
clone_size: NA

cdr3_aa: CASSPFSMLFF
cdr3_nt: TGTGCCAGCAGCCCCTTTTCGATGCTGTTTTTT
v_call: TRBV6-5
j_call: TRBJ1-4
d_call: NA
clone_size: many

cdr3_aa: CAISESPVTGTEAFF
cdr3_nt: TGTGCCATCAGTGAGTCGCCAGTAACAGGCACTGAAGCTTTCTTT
v_call: TRBV10-3
j_call: TRBJ1-1
d_call: NA
clone_size: few

cdr3_aa: CASRHGGELFF
cdr3_nt: TGTGCCAGCAGACACGGGGGGGAGCTGTTTTTT
v_call: TRBV3-1
j_call: TRBJ2-2
d_call: NA
clone_size: few

cdr3_aa: CASSPGTGTSPLHF
cdr3_nt: TGTGCCAGCTCACCGGGGACAGGGACCTCACCCCTCCACTTT
v_call: TRBV18
j_call: TRBJ1-6
d_call: TRBD1
clone_size: few

cdr3_aa: CASSPRLDYEQYF
cdr3_nt: TGTGCCAGCTCACCAAGACTCGACTACGAGCAGTACTTC
v_call: TRBV18
j_call: TRBJ2-7
d_call: NA
clone_size: few

cdr3_aa: CASSLDTNTGELFF
cdr3_nt: TGTGCCAGCAGTTTAGATACGAACACCGGGGAGCTGTTTTTT
v_call: TRBV12-3/TRBV12-4
j_call: TRBJ2-2
d_call: NA
clone_size: many

cdr3_aa: CASRTTGYTEAFF
cdr3_nt: TGCGCCAGCAGAACGACAGGGTACACTGAAGCTTTCTTT
v_call: TRBV5-1
j_call: TRBJ1-1
d_call: TRBD1
clone_size: few

cdr3_aa: CASSVGTSTYEQYF
cdr3_nt: TGTGCCAGCAGCGTCGGGACTAGTACCTACGAGCAGTACTTC
v_call: TRBV9
j_call: TRBJ2-7
d_call: TRBD2
clone_size: many

cdr3_aa: CSAGRLGVDTQYF
cdr3_nt: TGCAGTGCTGGTAGACTGGGGGTAGATACGCAGTATTTT
v_call: TRBV20-1
j_call: TRBJ2-3
d_call: NA
clone_size: NA

cdr3_aa: CASSRTGGAFYQGSPLHF
cdr3_nt: TGTGCCAGCAGCCGAACAGGGGGCGCGTTTTATCAGGGTTCACCCCTCCACTTT
v_call: TRBV6-1
j_call: TRBJ1-6
d_call: TRBD1
clone_size: few

cdr3_aa: CASSLQGGARTDTQYF
cdr3_nt: TGTGCCAGCAGCCTCCAGGGGGGGGCTCGCACAGATACGCAGTATTTT
v_call: TRBV9
j_call: TRBJ2-3
d_call: NA
clone_size: NA

cdr3_aa: CATDGASGTPGELFF
cdr3_nt: TGTGCCACGGATGGGGCTAGCGGGACCCCCGGGGAGCTGTTTTTT
v_call: TRBV7-9
j_call: TRBJ2-2
d_call: TRBD2
clone_size: NA

cdr3_aa: CASSSSRRAYEQYF
cdr3_nt: TGTGCCAGCAGCTCCAGTCGGCGGGCCTACGAGCAGTACTTC
v_call: TRBV7-2
j_call: TRBJ2-7
d_call: NA
clone_size: few

cdr3_aa: CASTLEGLFGLAPYGYTF
cdr3_nt: TGTGCCAGCACCCTAGAGGGCCTATTCGGGCTTGCACCTTATGGCTACACCTTC
v_call: TRBV13
j_call: TRBJ1-2
d_call: NA
clone_size: NA

cdr3_aa: CASSVVPRTTYEQYF
cdr3_nt: TGCGCCAGCAGCGTGGTCCCCAGGACCACCTACGAGCAGTACTTC
v_call: TRBV5-1
j_call: TRBJ2-7
d_call: NA
clone_size: NA

cdr3_aa: CASSNRPGANTGELFF
cdr3_nt: TGTGCCAGCAGCAATCGTCCGGGAGCTAACACCGGGGAGCTGTTTTTT
v_call: TRBV12-3/TRBV12-4
j_call: TRBJ2-2
d_call: NA
clone_size: NA

cdr3_aa: CATFSLGGGRSWSYNEQFF
cdr3_nt: TGTGCCACCTTCTCATTGGGGGGCGGGAGGTCTTGGTCCTACAATGAGCAGTTCTTC
v_call: TRBV24-1
j_call: TRBJ2-1
d_call: TRBD2
clone_size: few

cdr3_aa: CSAPRQIMNTEAFF
cdr3_nt: TGCAGTGCCCCCCGACAGATCATGAACACTGAAGCTTTCTTT
v_call: TRBV20-1
j_call: TRBJ1-1
d_call: NA
clone_size: NA

cdr3_aa: CSARDPTSGRWETQYF
cdr3_nt: TGCAGTGCTAGAGACCCTACTAGCGGGAGGTGGGAGACCCAGTACTTC
v_call: TRBV20-1
j_call: TRBJ2-5
d_call: TRBD2
clone_size: few

cdr3_aa: CASGAGGWNEQFF
cdr3_nt: TGTGCCAGCGGGGCAGGGGGATGGAATGAGCAGTTCTTC
v_call: TRBV7-3
j_call: TRBJ2-1
d_call: TRBD1
clone_size: few

cdr3_aa: CSARGARYSPLHF
cdr3_nt: TGCAGTGCTAGGGGGGCTCGTTATTCACCCCTCCACTTT
v_call: TRBV20-1
j_call: TRBJ1-6
d_call: NA
clone_size: few

cdr3_aa: CSARATGEETQYF
cdr3_nt: TGCAGTGCTAGAGCGACAGGGGAAGAGACCCAGTACTTC
v_call: TRBV20-1
j_call: TRBJ2-5
d_call: TRBD1
clone_size: NA

cdr3_aa: CSARLAVSTDTQYF
cdr3_nt: TGCAGTGCTAGACTAGCGGTTAGCACAGATACGCAGTATTTT
v_call: TRBV20-1
j_call: TRBJ2-3
d_call: TRBD2
clone_size: many

cdr3_aa: CASSLPVLGEQYF
cdr3_nt: TGTGCCAGCAGCTTACCCGTTCTGGGCGAGCAGTACTTC
v_call: TRBV5-5
j_call: TRBJ2-7
d_call: NA
clone_size: NA

cdr3_aa: CASHSGSEQFF
cdr3_nt: TGTGCCAGTCATAGCGGGAGTGAGCAGTTCTTC
v_call: TRBV19
j_call: TRBJ2-1
d_call: TRBD2
clone_size: NA

cdr3_aa: CASSLGQIGTDTQYF
cdr3_nt: TGCGCCAGCAGCTTGGGGCAGATCGGCACAGATACGCAGTATTTT
v_call: TRBV5-1
j_call: TRBJ2-3
d_call: NA
clone_size: NA

cdr3_aa: CASGSRGSVDTQYF
cdr3_nt: TGCGCCAGCGGTTCGCGGGGGTCGGTAGATACGCAGTATTTT
v_call: TRBV5-1
j_call: TRBJ2-3
d_call: TRBD2
clone_size: NA

cdr3_aa: CASSPGVSETYEQYF
cdr3_nt: TGTGCCAGCAGCCCCGGTGTTAGCGAAACCTACGAGCAGTACTTC
v_call: TRBV12-3/TRBV12-4
j_call: TRBJ2-7
d_call: NA
clone_size: NA

cdr3_aa: CASSWDRDQPQHF
cdr3_nt: TGTGCCAGCAGTTGGGACCGTGATCAGCCCCAGCATTTT
v_call: TRBV12-3/TRBV12-4
j_call: TRBJ1-5
d_call: NA
clone_size: many

cdr3_aa: CSAAIRGSYEQYF
cdr3_nt: TGCAGCGCCGCGATCCGGGGCTCCTACGAGCAGTACTTC
v_call: TRBV29-1
j_call: TRBJ2-7
d_call: NA
clone_size: NA

cdr3_aa: CASSSTGEANYGYTF
cdr3_nt: TGTGCCAGCAGCTCGACAGGGGAAGCTAACTATGGCTACACCTTC
v_call: TRBV7-2
j_call: TRBJ1-2
d_call: TRBD1
clone_size: few

cdr3_aa: CATSDSPGQEQYF
cdr3_nt: TGTGCCACCAGTGATTCCCCTGGACAGGAGCAGTACTTC
v_call: TRBV24-1
j_call: TRBJ2-7
d_call: NA
clone_size: many

cdr3_aa: CGAVRDHDEQFF
cdr3_nt: TGCGGTGCAGTCCGGGACCATGATGAGCAGTTCTTC
v_call: TRBV20-1
j_call: TRBJ2-1
d_call: NA
clone_size: once

cdr3_aa: CATSDSTSGAYEQYF
cdr3_nt: TGTGCCACCAGTGACTCGACTAGCGGGGCCTACGAGCAGTACTTC
v_call: TRBV24-1
j_call: TRBJ2-7
d_call: TRBD2
clone_size: many

cdr3_aa: CASSLVADKNTEAFF
cdr3_nt: TGCGCCAGCAGCTTGGTTGCGGATAAGAACACTGAAGCTTTCTTT
v_call: TRBV5-1
j_call: TRBJ1-1
d_call: NA
clone_size: few

cdr3_aa: CAISETRTGPTNVLTF
cdr3_nt: TGTGCCATCAGTGAAACTCGAACAGGACCTACCAACGTCCTGACTTTC
v_call: TRBV10-3
j_call: TRBJ2-6
d_call: NA
clone_size: NA

cdr3_aa: CSSLGDSYNEQFF
cdr3_nt: TGCAGCAGCCTGGGGGATTCCTACAATGAGCAGTTCTTC
v_call: TRBV20-1
j_call: TRBJ2-1
d_call: NA
clone_size: NA

cdr3_aa: CASSFPPNEQFF
cdr3_nt: TGTGCCAGCAGTTTCCCCCCGAATGAGCAGTTCTTC
v_call: TRBV6-5
j_call: TRBJ2-1
d_call: NA
clone_size: few

cdr3_aa: CASSYTGVLNEKLFF
cdr3_nt: TGTGCCAGCAGTTATACAGGGGTTCTTAATGAAAAACTGTTTTTT
v_call: TRBV6-5
j_call: TRBJ1-4
d_call: TRBD1
clone_size: NA

cdr3_aa: CAINWDSAAGGYTF
cdr3_nt: TGTGCCATCAATTGGGACTCGGCCGCCGGTGGCTACACCTTC
v_call: TRBV10-3
j_call: TRBJ1-2
d_call: NA
clone_size: few

cdr3_aa: CASSLGLAGGLETQYF
cdr3_nt: TGCGCCAGCAGCTTGGGACTAGCGGGGGGGCTTGAGACCCAGTACTTC
v_call: TRBV5-1
j_call: TRBJ2-5
d_call: TRBD2
clone_size: NA